This passage covers 15 T cell receptor beta chains from one sample sequenced in a study of shared clonotypes between healthy human individuals. Here immunoSEQ multiplex PCR was the method, and the copy in TCRdb shows in-frame clones only, minus some. The sample shows hundreds of thousands of clones, 80% to 95% of them seen only once. CD8 cells classed as naive were CD45RO-negative and positively selected for CCR7, excluding terminally differentiated effector memory CD45RA+ cells. The sequencing sample was made of naive CD8+ T cells sorted from blood. The receptor set was obtained from a man aged 30 to 39 in good health.

V usage is TRBV14 and J usage is TRBJ1-4; 7 nucleotides align to TRBD1. Trimming removed 0 bases from V and 13 bases from J; junction bases left unmatched: 5. CDR3 length: 13 amino acids. Germline values: CDR1 SGHDN, CDR2 FVKESK. The DNA of the CDR3 is TGTGCCAGCAGCCAAGACTGGGGGGACAGACTGTTTTTT. Its protein is CASSQDWGDRLFF.

This chain connects TRBV9 to TRBJ2-3; 7 positions agree with TRBD1. The CDR3 is made up of 17 amino acids. In germline, CDR1 is SGDLS, CDR2 YYNGEE. Unmatched junction bases numbered 17, after V lost 4 bases and J lost 6 bases. The CDR3 DNA follows: TGTGCCAGCAGCCCCCCCAGGATGAGACAGGGAACGGATACGCAGTATTTT. As protein: CASSPPRMRQGTDTQYF. The entire variable domain, with the rest obtained from reference TRBV9 and TRBJ2-3, is as follows: DSGVTQTPKHLITATGQRVTLRCSPRSGDLSVYWYQQSLDQGLQFLIQYYNGEERAKGNILERFSAQQFPDLHSELNLSSLELGDSALYFCASSPPRMRQGTDTQYFGPGTRLTVL.

V usage is TRBV7-1 and J usage is TRBJ2-3, with D hard to call. TRBV7-1 is reported as an ORF; its role is uncertain. CDR3 length equals 15 residues. V gave up 6 bases and J gave up 5 bases, with 18 bases separating them. The CDR3 DNA reads TGTGCCAGCAGTACCTTTGGTACTGATGGAGATACGCAGTATTTT. As protein: CASSTFGTDGDTQYF.

This chain joins TRBV7-8 and TRBJ2-3; D unclear. Germline CDR1 SGHVS, CDR2 FQNEAQ. Trimming pared 6 bases from V and 5 bases from J, leaving 9 bases between. The CDR3 covers 12 residues. The CDR3 reads CASRYPGDTQYF. The CDR3 region has the DNA TGTGCCAGCAGGTATCCGGGAGATACGCAGTATTTT.

V is TRBV28 and J is TRBJ2-5, with unresolved D. Trimming removed 3 bases at V and 5 bases at J, with 16 bases between. The germline gives CDR1 MDHEN, CDR2 SYDVKM. The CDR3 runs to 15 residues. The CDR3 bases are TGTGCCAGCAGTTTGGAGTCCTCGGATTGGGAGACCCAGTACTTC. Its translation is CASSLESSDWETQYF.

A single count supports this clone. The chain has TRBV28 and TRBJ2-7; tentatively, D is TRBD1 (6 bases). The CDR3 totals 16 residues. V lost 2 bases, J lost 0 bases, and 14 bases lay in between. Germline V gives CDR1 MDHEN, CDR2 SYDVKM. CDR3 residues: CASSLRRDKASYEQYF. CDR3 bases: TGTGCCAGCAGTTTACGCCGGGACAAGGCCTCCTACGAGCAGTACTTC.

This clone was seen more than once but under ten times. The chain couples TRBV5-5 to TRBJ2-7, with a possible D match to TRBD1 (5 bases). Trimming stripped 1 base from V and 3 bases from J, with 11 bases between. The CDR3 contains 14 residues. Germline V gene data show CDR1 as SGHKS and CDR2 as YYEKEE (reference sequence). The CDR3 here is CASSLSRGNYEQYF. CDR3 coding DNA: TGTGCCAGCAGCTTGAGTAGGGGAAACTACGAGCAGTACTTC.

The V and J genes are TRBV27 and TRBJ2-7; 12 nucleotides agree with TRBD2. The V gene's germline CDR1 is MNHEY and CDR2 SMNVEV (reference sequence). This CDR3 is built from 15 residues. With 5 bases clipped from V and 2 bases from J, the junction kept 4 bases outside the gene matches. CDR3 DNA: TGTGCCAGCAGTCCGACTAGCGGGAGCACCTACGAGCAGTACTTC. It yields the protein CASSPTSGSTYEQYF.

The genes are TRBV6-6 and TRBJ1-2; no clear D gene. Trimming pared 10 bases from V and 7 bases from J, leaving 13 bases between. The CDR3 is 11 residues long. Germline-derived CDR1 and CDR2 are MNHNY and SVGAGI (reference sequence). The CDR3 DNA is TGTGCCACCGTCAGCGTTTTTGGCTACACCTTC. This codes for CATVSVFGYTF.

The chain combines TRBV27 with TRBJ2-1; 10 bases match TRBD2. CDR3 length: 15 residues. Trimming cost V 6 bases and J 7 bases; bases outside gene matches: 9. Per the germline V gene, CDR1 is MNHEY and CDR2 is SMNVEV (reference sequence). CDR3 amino acids: CASRPLAGEENEQFF. CDR3 bases: TGTGCCAGCAGACCCCTAGCGGGAGAAGAGAATGAGCAGTTCTTC.

The chain recombines TRBV19 with TRBJ2-5, with TRBD2 identical over 7 bases. V trimming: 6 bases; J trimming: 2 bases; junction bases outside the gene matches: 9. Germline loops: CDR1 LNHDA, CDR2 SQIVND (reference sequence). This CDR3 has 15 amino acids. CDR3 DNA sequence: TGTGCCAGTAGAGAAGGGAGGGCCCAGCAAGAGACCCAGTACTTC. As protein: CASREGRAQQETQYF.

The J gene is TRBJ2-1, the V gene TRBV27; 7 nucleotides line up with TRBD1. Germline V gene sequence: CDR1 MNHEY, CDR2 SMNVEV (reference sequence). V was pared by 5 bases and J by 5 bases, with 21 bases of the junction left unmatched. The CDR3 has 19 amino acids. DNA for the CDR3: TGTGCCAGCAGTCCAGCCGGGACAGACGTGTTGTGGGGCAACAATGAGCAGTTCTTC. Encoded protein: CASSPAGTDVLWGNNEQFF.

This clone occurred once. V gene TRBV27 combines with J gene TRBJ1-4; 8 bases agree with TRBD1. This CDR3 contains 14 residues. The germline CDR1 and CDR2 sequences are MNHEY and SMNVEV (reference sequence). V shed 6 bases, J shed 8 bases, and the junction held 8 bases outside the gene matches. CDR3 protein: CASSIQTGDEKLFF. CDR3 DNA sequence: TGTGCCAGCAGCATCCAGACAGGGGACGAAAAACTGTTTTTT. The full variable domain, in which reference TRBV27 and TRBJ1-4 provide the parts outside the CDR3, is EAQVTQNPRYLITVTGKKLTVTCSQNMNHEYMSWYRQDPGLGLRQIYYSMNVEVTDKGDVPEGYKVSRKEKRNFPLILESPSPNQTSLYFCASSIQTGDEKLFFGSGTQLSVL.

CDR3 nucleotides: TGTGCCAGCAGTCCCTTGTCCTACAATGAGCAGTTCTTC. The encoded protein is CASSPLSYNEQFF. The rearrangement uses TRBV7-9 and TRBJ2-1, with D unresolved. The CDR3 sequence is 13 residues long. The V gene lost 6 bases and the J gene lost 1 base, with 7 bases spanning the gap. CDR1 and CDR2 (germline): SEHNR, FQNEAQ (reference sequence).

This chain's CDR3 is CASSVYLAGAYNEQFF. As DNA, the CDR3 is TGTGCCAGCAGCGTATACCTAGCGGGAGCCTACAATGAGCAGTTCTTC. V usage is TRBV9 and J usage is TRBJ2-1; 10 bases agree with TRBD2. The CDR3 runs 16 residues. V lost 1 base and J lost 2; bases outside the gene matches: 3. Germline V gene sequence: CDR1 SGDLS, CDR2 YYNGEE.